This is a list of T cell receptor beta chains from one sample in a study of T cells after yellow fever vaccination. TCRdb itself ran the 5' RACE reads through MiXCR, one entry per CDR3 protein. There are about 630,000 distinct CDR3 sequences in the sample; 12% occur only once, and just under 15% lies in the top ten. Sequenced material: PBMCs, taken on the day of the yellow fever booster vaccination. The receptors shown here come from a man aged 25 to 40 who received the YFV17D yellow fever vaccine. Both conserved end residues are part of each CDR3. Fields, in order: D gene, J gene, V gene, clone size, CDR3 DNA, CDR3 protein. D genes are given only for firm matches. Clone size is stated in some rows and not others, as once, few, many or a class when expanded.

D gene: TRBD2
J gene: TRBJ2-7
V gene: TRBV18
clone size: .
CDR3 DNA: TGTGCCAGCTCACCGGGGGGGAAGCTTGTCGAGCAGTACTTC
CDR3 protein: CASSPGGKLVEQYF

D gene: TRBD1
J gene: TRBJ2-7
V gene: TRBV20-1
clone size: few
CDR3 DNA: TGCAGTGCTAGCCTGAGGACAGGGCTTGACGAGCAGTACTTC
CDR3 protein: CSASLRTGLDEQYF

D gene: .
J gene: TRBJ2-3
V gene: TRBV7-2
clone size: few
CDR3 DNA: TGTGCCAGCAGCCTTTTAAGCGGCACTTATACGCAGTATTTT
CDR3 protein: CASSLLSGTYTQYF

D gene: TRBD2
J gene: TRBJ2-1
V gene: TRBV20-1
clone size: .
CDR3 DNA: TGCAGTGCTGTAGATCCAAATCGGGGGACTAGCGGAATGAGCTCCTACAATGAGCAGTTCTTC
CDR3 protein: CSAVDPNRGTSGMSSYNEQFF

D gene: .
J gene: TRBJ2-1
V gene: TRBV20-1
clone size: .
CDR3 DNA: TGCAGTGCCCCCCAACCCCACGGAGTCAAATACAATGAGCAGTTCTTC
CDR3 protein: CSAPQPHGVKYNEQFF

D gene: TRBD2
J gene: TRBJ2-7
V gene: TRBV29-1
clone size: few
CDR3 DNA: TGCAGCGTTGCCCGACTAGCGGGAGTGTACGAGCAGTACTTC
CDR3 protein: CSVARLAGVYEQYF

D gene: .
J gene: TRBJ1-1
V gene: TRBV20-1
clone size: few
CDR3 DNA: TGCAGTGCTAGAGTGGCGGGAAAGGAGACTGAAGCTTTCTTT
CDR3 protein: CSARVAGKETEAFF

D gene: .
J gene: TRBJ2-7
V gene: TRBV19
clone size: few
CDR3 DNA: TGTGCCACCTCCCGGGCAGGGGAATCCTACGAGCAGTACTTC
CDR3 protein: CATSRAGESYEQYF

D gene: .
J gene: TRBJ2-7
V gene: TRBV6-5
clone size: .
CDR3 DNA: TGTGCCAGCAGTTACTCGAAGCTAGGACGAAAGCAGTACTTC
CDR3 protein: CASSYSKLGRKQYF

D gene: TRBD2
J gene: TRBJ2-1
V gene: TRBV6-1
clone size: few
CDR3 DNA: TGTGCCAGCAGTGTGACTAGCGCCGACAATGAGCAGTTCTTC
CDR3 protein: CASSVTSADNEQFF

D gene: TRBD2
J gene: TRBJ2-7
V gene: TRBV20-1
clone size: few
CDR3 DNA: TGCAGTGAAAAGCGGGGACTCTCCTACGAGCAGTACTTC
CDR3 protein: CSEKRGLSYEQYF

D gene: .
J gene: TRBJ2-1
V gene: TRBV10-1
clone size: few
CDR3 DNA: TGCGCCAGCAGTGGTCATTGGACGGAAAGGGCCTACAATGAGCAGTTCTTC
CDR3 protein: CASSGHWTERAYNEQFF

D gene: TRBD1
J gene: TRBJ1-4
V gene: TRBV7-9
clone size: .
CDR3 DNA: TGTGCCAGCAGCTACGCTACAGGGGGAGGCAGTGAAAAACTGTTTTTT
CDR3 protein: CASSYATGGGSEKLFF

D gene: .
J gene: TRBJ1-2
V gene: TRBV12-3/TRBV12-4
clone size: .
CDR3 DNA: TGTGCCAGCGGGTTTTCGGGAGCAAAGGGCTACACCTTC
CDR3 protein: CASGFSGAKGYTF

D gene: TRBD2
J gene: TRBJ2-1
V gene: TRBV15
clone size: .
CDR3 DNA: TGTGCCACCAGCAGATATAGCGGGATCTTGAATGAGCAGTTCTTC
CDR3 protein: CATSRYSGILNEQFF

D gene: TRBD2
J gene: TRBJ2-1
V gene: TRBV5-1
clone size: many
CDR3 DNA: TGCGCCAGCCGACGGTGGGAGGGGAACAATGAGCAGTTCTTC
CDR3 protein: CASRRWEGNNEQFF

D gene: .
J gene: TRBJ1-1
V gene: TRBV12-3/TRBV12-4
clone size: few
CDR3 DNA: TGTGCCAGCAGTCCGGACGGAGAGAACACTGAAGCTTTCTTT
CDR3 protein: CASSPDGENTEAFF

D gene: .
J gene: TRBJ1-5
V gene: TRBV7-9
clone size: few
CDR3 DNA: TGTGCCAGCAGCTTCGAGGACGGATACCAACCCCAGCATTTT
CDR3 protein: CASSFEDGYQPQHF

D gene: .
J gene: TRBJ1-2
V gene: TRBV30
clone size: .
CDR3 DNA: TGTGCCTGGCGGCTTCCAGGGATCTATGGCTACACCTTC
CDR3 protein: CAWRLPGIYGYTF

D gene: .
J gene: TRBJ2-4
V gene: TRBV6-1
clone size: .
CDR3 DNA: TGTGCCACTGCGTACAGGGAAGGGGCGATTTGGTACTTC
CDR3 protein: CATAYREGAIWYF

D gene: TRBD1
J gene: TRBJ2-2
V gene: TRBV7-3
clone size: .
CDR3 DNA: TGTGCCAGCAGCTTTACCAGGGCGACAGGGGCCACCGGGGAGCTGTTTTTT
CDR3 protein: CASSFTRATGATGELFF

D gene: .
J gene: TRBJ2-7
V gene: TRBV7-2
clone size: .
CDR3 DNA: TGTGCCAGCAGCGCTACATGGGGGGAGCAGTACTTC
CDR3 protein: CASSATWGEQYF

D gene: .
J gene: TRBJ1-4
V gene: TRBV7-2
clone size: few
CDR3 DNA: TGTGCCAGCAGCTTAAAATTGAGAGTCGAGAAGGAAAAACTGTTTTTT
CDR3 protein: CASSLKLRVEKEKLFF

D gene: .
J gene: TRBJ2-5
V gene: TRBV5-5
clone size: few
CDR3 DNA: TGTGCCAGCAGCTTGGGTTCCGGCTCTTCAGAGACCCAGTACTTC
CDR3 protein: CASSLGSGSSETQYF

D gene: .
J gene: TRBJ2-7
V gene: TRBV18
clone size: .
CDR3 DNA: TGTGCCAGCTCACCACCGGGGGGGCGCAATGACGAGCAGTACTTC
CDR3 protein: CASSPPGGRNDEQYF

D gene: .
J gene: TRBJ2-3
V gene: TRBV24-1
clone size: many
CDR3 DNA: TGTGCCACCAGTGAGTACGACCGGGATACGCAGTATTTT
CDR3 protein: CATSEYDRDTQYF

D gene: .
J gene: TRBJ2-5
V gene: TRBV29-1
clone size: few
CDR3 DNA: TGCAGCTTTACTGGGGAGACCCAGTACTTC
CDR3 protein: CSFTGETQYF

D gene: TRBD1
J gene: TRBJ1-2
V gene: TRBV20-1
clone size: few
CDR3 DNA: TGCAGTGCTACCACCGGGACAGGGGGCCGGGGCTACACCTTC
CDR3 protein: CSATTGTGGRGYTF

D gene: TRBD1
J gene: TRBJ2-5
V gene: TRBV10-3
clone size: many
CDR3 DNA: TGTGCCATCAGTGAGTCGGGGCCCCAGACAGGGGAGACCCAGTACTTC
CDR3 protein: CAISESGPQTGETQYF

D gene: .
J gene: TRBJ2-5
V gene: TRBV20-1
clone size: .
CDR3 DNA: TGCAGTGCTCCGAATTGGGGGACCCAGTACTTC
CDR3 protein: CSAPNWGTQYF

D gene: .
J gene: TRBJ1-4
V gene: TRBV12-3/TRBV12-4
clone size: few
CDR3 DNA: TGTGCCAGCAGTTTAGCGCCACGTATAGGGGCAGGATACGAAAAACTGTTTTTT
CDR3 protein: CASSLAPRIGAGYEKLFF

D gene: .
J gene: TRBJ2-7
V gene: TRBV6-1
clone size: few
CDR3 DNA: TGTGCCAGCAGACGCAGCGGGCTGAGCTCCTACGAGCAGTACTTC
CDR3 protein: CASRRSGLSSYEQYF

D gene: .
J gene: TRBJ2-5
V gene: TRBV18
clone size: few
CDR3 DNA: TGTGCCAGCTCACCTGTAAGGGAAGAGACCCAGTACTTC
CDR3 protein: CASSPVREETQYF

D gene: .
J gene: TRBJ2-5
V gene: TRBV29-1
clone size: .
CDR3 DNA: TGCAGCGTTGGTACGGTCCAAGAGACCCAGTACTTC
CDR3 protein: CSVGTVQETQYF

D gene: .
J gene: TRBJ2-7
V gene: TRBV7-2
clone size: few
CDR3 DNA: TGTGCCAGCAGCTTAGGTAGTGGGAGTGTTTACGAGCAGTACTTC
CDR3 protein: CASSLGSGSVYEQYF

D gene: .
J gene: TRBJ2-1
V gene: TRBV29-1
clone size: few
CDR3 DNA: TGCAGCGTCGGAAGAAGGGGATACAATGAGCAGTTCTTC
CDR3 protein: CSVGRRGYNEQFF

D gene: TRBD1
J gene: TRBJ1-4
V gene: TRBV29-1
clone size: .
CDR3 DNA: TGCAGCGTTGAAGGCCCAGGGGGGGAAAAACTGTTTTTT
CDR3 protein: CSVEGPGGEKLFF

D gene: TRBD1
J gene: TRBJ1-2
V gene: TRBV19
clone size: few
CDR3 DNA: TGTGCCAGTAGTCCTTTGGACAGGGGCGTTCTTGGCTACACCTTC
CDR3 protein: CASSPLDRGVLGYTF

D gene: TRBD1
J gene: TRBJ2-1
V gene: TRBV12-3/TRBV12-4
clone size: .
CDR3 DNA: TGTGCCAGCAGCTCCACCGGGACAGCTTACAATGAGCAGTTCTTC
CDR3 protein: CASSSTGTAYNEQFF

D gene: TRBD2
J gene: TRBJ2-7
V gene: TRBV11-2
clone size: few
CDR3 DNA: TGTGCCAGCAGCCAGAGGTTGCTAGCGGGAATTAGCTCCTACGAGCAGTACTTC
CDR3 protein: CASSQRLLAGISSYEQYF

D gene: .
J gene: TRBJ2-7
V gene: TRBV29-1
clone size: few
CDR3 DNA: TGCAGCGTCGGACCAGACTCCTTCTACGAGCAGTACTTC
CDR3 protein: CSVGPDSFYEQYF

D gene: .
J gene: TRBJ2-7
V gene: TRBV11-2
clone size: .
CDR3 DNA: TGTGCCAGCAGCTTAGATAGCCTCAGGGCCCACGAGCAGTACTTC
CDR3 protein: CASSLDSLRAHEQYF

D gene: TRBD2
J gene: TRBJ2-5
V gene: TRBV6-5
clone size: many
CDR3 DNA: TGTGCCAGCAGTTACCGAAGCGGGAGCGGTGAGACCCAGTACTTC
CDR3 protein: CASSYRSGSGETQYF

D gene: .
J gene: TRBJ2-5
V gene: TRBV9
clone size: .
CDR3 DNA: TGTGCCAGCAGCGTAGGGTCTAGCGCGATCCAAGAGACCCAGTACTTC
CDR3 protein: CASSVGSSAIQETQYF

D gene: .
J gene: TRBJ2-1
V gene: TRBV7-2
clone size: .
CDR3 DNA: TGTGCCAGCAGCCCGGACCCTCTACACAATGAGCAGTTCTTC
CDR3 protein: CASSPDPLHNEQFF

D gene: .
J gene: TRBJ2-5
V gene: TRBV7-2
clone size: .
CDR3 DNA: TGTGCCAGCAGCTTATGGGGAGTCGAGACCCAGTACTTC
CDR3 protein: CASSLWGVETQYF